Following are 14 T cell receptor beta chains from one sample sequenced in a study of blood T cell repertoires in COVID-19. Profiling relied on immunoSEQ multiplex PCR, and the TCRdb table lists in-frame clones only, not all of them. This sample carries hundreds of thousands of clones, 89% of them seen once, and the ten largest clones take about 3%. Input material: peripheral blood. The source is a woman between 25 and 40 years old with COVID-19, enrolled during active disease.

The chain joins TRBV4-3 to TRBJ2-2; no reliable D call. The CDR3 covers 14 residues. The V and J ends lost 0 bases and 3 bases respectively, with 5 bases between them. Germline V gene data show CDR1 as LGHNA and CDR2 as YSLEER. The CDR3 coding sequence is TGCGCCAGCAGCCAAGACGTCCACACCGGGGAGCTGTTTTTT. Its translation is CASSQDVHTGELFF.

The chain combines TRBV6-1 with TRBJ2-3; 11 nucleotides match TRBD2. Germline CDR1 is MNHNS and CDR2 is SASEGT. Germline trimming cut 0 bases from V and 4 bases from J; bases unmatched to any gene: 6. The CDR3 runs to 17 residues. The CDR3 nucleotides are TGTGCCAGCAGTGAAGCCCAACTAGCGGGAGTCGCAGATACGCAGTATTTT. It translates to CASSEAQLAGVADTQYF.

The chain recombines TRBV24-1 with TRBJ2-3; D possibly corresponds to TRBD1 (6 bases). The CDR3 has 15 residues. V shed 6 bases and J shed 0 bases, with 12 bases lying between them. Per germline, CDR1 KGHDR and CDR2 SFDVKD. The CDR3 DNA sequence: TGTGCCACCAGTTTACAGGGAGATAGCACAGATACGCAGTATTTT. Its protein is CATSLQGDSTDTQYF.

J is TRBJ2-3 and V is TRBV7-6, with TRBD2 matching 11 bases. Losses at the gene ends were 4 bases for V and 0 bases for J; bases not matched to a gene: 6. The CDR3 covers 17 residues. Germline V CDR1 and CDR2: SGHVS, FNYEAQ. The CDR3 sequence: CASSSGTSGASTDTQYF. DNA of the CDR3: TGTGCCAGCAGCTCCGGGACTAGCGGAGCTAGCACAGATACGCAGTATTTT.

This rearrangement joins TRBV2 to TRBJ2-3, with 9 bases that match TRBD2. Losses at the gene ends were 8 bases for V and 2 bases for J; bases not matched to a gene: 5. There are 14 residues in the CDR3. From germline, CDR1 is SNHLY and CDR2 FYNNEI. The CDR3 region has the DNA TGTGCCAGCGGTCGACTAGCGGACACAGATACGCAGTATTTT. This gives the protein CASGRLADTDTQYF.

This chain uses TRBV21-1 with TRBJ1-5; TRBD1 is the table's D call, not checked against the DNA. TRBV21-1 is given as a pseudogene. CDR3 size: 15 residues. CDR3 sequence: CASSNFPTAGRPQHF. The CDR3 bases are TGTGCCAGCAGCAATTTTCCGACAGCCGGACGGCCCCAGCATTTT.

V gene TRBV29-1 combines with J gene TRBJ1-1; TRBD1 aligns across 8 bases. CDR1 is SQVTM, CDR2 ANQGSEA, per germline. CDR3 size: 14 residues. V lost 2 bases to trimming and J lost 5 bases; unmatched junction nucleotides: 7. The CDR3 loop reads CSVEMAGGRTEAFF. The CDR3 nucleotides read TGCAGCGTTGAAATGGCAGGGGGCAGGACTGAAGCTTTCTTT.

This clone was seen once. The chain recombines TRBV10-3 with TRBJ2-3, with 9 nucleotides matching TRBD1. The germline V gene has CDR1 ENHRY and CDR2 SYGVKD. This CDR3 is 16 amino acids long. Losses at the gene ends were 5 bases for V and 3 bases for J; bases not matched to a gene: 9. CDR3 nucleotides: TGTGCCATCAGTCGCTACAGGGGGCTAGGGACAGATACGCAGTATTTT. Residues: CAISRYRGLGTDTQYF.

This chain joins TRBV4-2 and TRBJ2-2; 8 bases agree with TRBD2. The CDR3 has 17 amino acids. Germline values: CDR1 LGHNA, CDR2 YNFKEQ. V was pared by 0 bases and J by 0 bases, with 3 bases of the junction left unmatched. The chain's CDR3 is CASSQEGGLANTGELFF. The CDR3 DNA sequence: TGTGCCAGCAGCCAAGAGGGGGGACTAGCGAACACCGGGGAGCTGTTTTTT.

The gene calls are TRBV11-2 and TRBJ2-1, with 9 bases lining up with TRBD1. The CDR3 runs 15 residues. V lost 5 bases, J lost 7 bases, and 9 bases stayed unmatched. Germline V gives CDR1 SGHAT, CDR2 FQNNGV. CDR3 bases: TGTGCCAGCAGCAACCGGGACAGGGCGTTGAATGAGCAGTTCTTC. Its translation is CASSNRDRALNEQFF.

As for this clone: Mismatch with germline at one junction end may stem from a read error. The rearrangement joins TRBV7-7 to TRBJ2-2; 7 bases are shared with TRBD2. CDR3 length equals 14 residues. Per the germline V gene, CDR1 is SSHAT and CDR2 is FNYEAQ (reference sequence). In nucleotides, the CDR3 is TGTGCTAGCAGCTCGGGACTAAACACCGGGGAGCTGTTTTTT. This gives the protein CASSSGLNTGELFF.

The chain is built from TRBV11-3 and TRBJ1-1; the D is unclear. Trimming pared 5 bases from V and 6 bases from J, leaving 7 bases between. Germline V gene lookup returns CDR1 SGHNT and CDR2 YENEEA. This CDR3 comprises 11 residues. DNA for the CDR3: TGTGCCAGCAGCCTTATGTCTGAAGCTTTCTTT. This gives the protein CASSLMSEAFF.

The J gene is TRBJ1-2, the V gene TRBV28; D ambiguous. V was trimmed by 8 bases and J by 5 bases, leaving 12 bases between them. The length of the CDR3 is 12 residues. The germline CDR1 and CDR2 sequences are MDHEN and SYDVKM. The CDR3 DNA reads as TGTGCCAGCCAGTCAGCAGGTTATGGCTACACCTTC. Residues: CASQSAGYGYTF.

The rearrangement links TRBV10-3 to TRBJ2-1; 8 bases fit TRBD1. The germline gives CDR1 ENHRY, CDR2 SYGVKD. V lost 6 bases, J lost 3 bases, and 7 bases stayed unmatched. This CDR3 contains 15 residues. CDR3 in amino acids: CAIRETGEDYNEQFF. CDR3 sequence (DNA): TGTGCCATCAGAGAGACAGGGGAGGACTACAATGAGCAGTTCTTC.